The 13 T cell receptor beta chains below come from one sample, sequenced in a study of T cell changes during pregnancy in multiple sclerosis. This table comes from immunoSEQ multiplex PCR, and its TCRdb copy is limited to in-frame clones, with some not included. The table shows approximately 63,000 clones, with over 85% occurring only once. Sequences were derived from CD8+ T cells from peripheral blood mononuclear cells, sampled in the third trimester of pregnancy. These receptors were taken from a female donor with multiple sclerosis, enrolled in a pregnancy study.

This clone was recorded once. This chain links TRBV19 with TRBJ2-3; TRBD2 might be the D (5 bases). The ends were cut back, 2 bases at V and 4 bases at J, with 10 bases in the middle. Germline assignment: CDR1 LNHDA and CDR2 SQIVND (reference sequence). CDR3 size: 14 residues. The CDR3 DNA sequence: TGTGCCAGTAGTATAATAGGGAGTGCAGATACGCAGTATTTT. Translated, it gives CASSIIGSADTQYF.

The sample holds a few counts of this clone. The chain's CDR3 is CASTPRTGGDGYTF. CDR3 coding DNA: TGTGCCAGCACCCCACGGACAGGGGGTGATGGCTACACCTTC. The chain combines TRBV27 with TRBJ1-2; TRBD1 aligns across 10 bases. Germline V CDR1 and CDR2: MNHEY, SMNVEV (reference sequence). The CDR3 contains 14 residues. The V segment lost 7 bases and the J segment 6 bases; nucleotides outside the gene matches: 8.

The chain uses TRBV28 and TRBJ2-1; D perhaps matches TRBD2 (6 bases). The V end was cut by 6 bases, the J end by 7 bases, with 16 bases between. Germline lookup yields CDR1 MDHEN and CDR2 SYDVKM. This CDR3 has 14 residues. The CDR3 is CASRLAAGGNEQFF. DNA of the CDR3: TGTGCCAGCAGATTAGCGGCAGGAGGGAATGAGCAGTTCTTC.

V gene TRBV6-4 combines with J gene TRBJ2-3, with 8 bases lining up with TRBD1. CDR1 and CDR2 (germline): MRHNA, SNTAGT. The V and J ends lost 6 bases and 1 base, in that order; junction bases with no gene match: 3. The length of the CDR3 is 14 residues. Written as DNA, the CDR3 is TGTGCCAGCAGCTCGACAGGGGGCACAGATACGCAGTATTTT. It yields the protein CASSSTGGTDTQYF.

The chain carries TRBV28 and TRBJ2-7; 7 positions agree with TRBD1. V lost 4 bases, J lost 1 base, and 1 base stayed unmatched. Germline V gives CDR1 MDHEN, CDR2 SYDVKM. The CDR3 runs 13 residues. The CDR3 nucleotides read TGTGCCAGCAGTTGGGACAGATCCTACGAGCAGTACTTC. As protein: CASSWDRSYEQYF. Drawing the rest from reference TRBV28 and TRBJ2-7, the complete variable domain is DVKVTQSSRYLVKRTGEKVFLECVQDMDHENMFWYRQDPGLGLRLIYFSYDVKMKEKGDIPEGYSVSREKKERFSLILESASTNQTSMYLCASSWDRSYEQYFGPGTRLTVT.

The V and J genes are TRBV11-1 and TRBJ2-1; D is unclear. V was cut by 2 bases and J by 6 bases, with 11 bases left in between. CDR3 length equals 14 residues. Per germline, CDR1 SGHAT and CDR2 FQDESV (reference sequence). The CDR3 is CASSLNYLGNEQFF. CDR3 coding DNA: TGTGCCAGCAGCTTAAACTATTTGGGCAATGAGCAGTTCTTC.

This clone has just one count. The chain has TRBV7-6 and TRBJ2-7, with 13 bases fitting TRBD2. The CDR3 loop spans 18 amino acids. V lost 4 bases and J lost 1; bases outside the gene matches: 10. Germline V gives CDR1 SGHVS, CDR2 FNYEAQ. The CDR3 region has the DNA TGTGCCAGCAGCTCACTAGCGGGAGGGCCTGACTTGTCCTACGAGCAGTACTTC. This translates into CASSSLAGGPDLSYEQYF.

The rearrangement joins TRBV19 to TRBJ1-1; 9 nucleotides match TRBD1. CDR3 length equals 13 residues. Germline CDR1 and CDR2: LNHDA and SQIVND (reference sequence). V was pared by 9 bases and J by 5 bases, with 7 bases of the junction left unmatched. The CDR3 DNA is TGTGCCAGCCTCGGACAGGGGAGAACTGAAGCTTTCTTT. It encodes CASLGQGRTEAFF.

The chain has TRBV7-9 and TRBJ1-1; possible D gene TRBD1, 5 bases. CDR1 is SEHNR, CDR2 FQNEAQ, per germline (reference sequence). The CDR3 is 15 amino acids. Trimming stripped 5 bases from V and 3 bases from J, with 16 bases between. The CDR3 loop reads CASSGAFPDDTEAFF. CDR3 sequence (DNA): TGTGCCAGCAGCGGGGCATTCCCTGATGACACTGAAGCTTTCTTT.

V is TRBV7-9 and J is TRBJ2-4, with D perhaps matching TRBD1 (6 bases). The germline V and J ends were trimmed by 8 bases and 2 bases, with 19 bases remaining between them. The CDR3 spans 16 residues. Per the germline V gene, CDR1 is SEHNR and CDR2 is FQNEAQ (reference sequence). The CDR3 protein is CASSAASGTSKNIQYF. DNA of the CDR3: TGTGCCAGCTCTGCGGCCAGTGGGACATCCAAAAACATTCAGTACTTC.

The rearrangement uses TRBV30 and TRBJ1-2; D is possibly TRBD1 (6 bases). Germline CDR1 and CDR2: GTSNPN and SVGIG (reference sequence). There are 14 residues in the CDR3. Trimming took 2 bases from V and 6 from J, leaving 16 bases between them. The CDR3 region is CAWSLGGGRDGYTF. CDR3 coding DNA: TGTGCCTGGAGTTTGGGCGGGGGGCGAGATGGCTACACCTTC.

J is TRBJ2-3 and V is TRBV7-2; D might be TRBD1 (6 bases). Trimming cost V 5 bases and J 4 bases, with 13 bases left between them. The CDR3 length is 14 residues. The germline gives CDR1 SGHTA, CDR2 FQGNSA. The CDR3 reads CASSLPTGPDTQYF. CDR3 in DNA: TGTGCCAGCAGCCTCCCCACAGGGCCAGATACGCAGTATTTT.

The genes are TRBV9 and TRBJ2-3, with 11 bases identical to TRBD2. Germline CDR1 is SGDLS and CDR2 is YYNGEE. The CDR3 spans 17 residues. The V segment lost 0 bases and the J segment 0 bases; nucleotides outside the gene matches: 3. The chain's CDR3 is CASSVVRTSGSTDTQYF. The CDR3 DNA follows: TGTGCCAGCAGCGTAGTGAGGACTAGCGGGAGCACAGATACGCAGTATTTT.